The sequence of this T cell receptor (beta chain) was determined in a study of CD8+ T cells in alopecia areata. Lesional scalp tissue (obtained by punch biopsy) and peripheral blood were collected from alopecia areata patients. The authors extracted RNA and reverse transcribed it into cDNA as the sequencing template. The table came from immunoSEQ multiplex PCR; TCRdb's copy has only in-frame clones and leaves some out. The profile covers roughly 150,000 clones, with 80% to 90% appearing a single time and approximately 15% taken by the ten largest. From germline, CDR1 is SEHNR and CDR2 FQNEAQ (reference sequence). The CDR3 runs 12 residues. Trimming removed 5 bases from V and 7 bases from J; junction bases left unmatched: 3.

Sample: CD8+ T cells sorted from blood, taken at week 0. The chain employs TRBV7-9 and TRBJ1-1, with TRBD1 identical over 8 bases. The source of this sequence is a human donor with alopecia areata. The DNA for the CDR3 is TGTGCCAGCAGCCTTGACAGGGGTGAAGCTTTCTTT. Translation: CASSLDRGEAFF.